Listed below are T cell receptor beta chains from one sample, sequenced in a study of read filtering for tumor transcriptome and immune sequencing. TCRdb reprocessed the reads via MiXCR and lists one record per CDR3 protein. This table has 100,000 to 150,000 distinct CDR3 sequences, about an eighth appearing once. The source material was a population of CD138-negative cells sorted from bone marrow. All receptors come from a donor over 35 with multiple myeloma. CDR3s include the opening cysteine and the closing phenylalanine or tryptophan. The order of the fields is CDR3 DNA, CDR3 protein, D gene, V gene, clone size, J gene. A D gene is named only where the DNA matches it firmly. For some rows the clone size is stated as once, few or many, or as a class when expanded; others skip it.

CDR3nt: TGTGCCAGTAGTAGGGGAATTCAAAACACCGGGGAGCTGTTTTTT
CDR3aa: CASSRGIQNTGELFF
d_gene: -
v_gene: TRBV19
abundance: -
j_gene: TRBJ2-2

CDR3nt: TGTGCCAGCCTCGCCGAAGCAAACTATGGCTACACCTTC
CDR3aa: CASLAEANYGYTF
d_gene: -
v_gene: TRBV2
abundance: many
j_gene: TRBJ1-2

CDR3nt: TGTGCCATCAGTGAGACAGGCGGCTATGGCTACACCTTC
CDR3aa: CAISETGGYGYTF
d_gene: -
v_gene: TRBV10-3
abundance: many
j_gene: TRBJ1-2

CDR3nt: TGTGCCACCAGTGAGGGGGGCTTGGGAGAACTGTTTTTT
CDR3aa: CATSEGGLGELFF
d_gene: -
v_gene: TRBV24-1
abundance: -
j_gene: TRBJ1-4

CDR3nt: TGTGCCAGCAGCCAAGATCTCTTCGCGGGCTCTAATGAAAAACTGTTTTTT
CDR3aa: CASSQDLFAGSNEKLFF
d_gene: -
v_gene: TRBV4-2
abundance: many
j_gene: TRBJ1-4

CDR3nt: TGTGCCAGCAGTTACGACAGGGAGACAGATACGCAGTATTTT
CDR3aa: CASSYDRETDTQYF
d_gene: TRBD1
v_gene: TRBV6-6
abundance: many
j_gene: TRBJ2-3

CDR3nt: TGTGCCAGCTCACCACCTAGTATCGATGAGCAGTTCTTC
CDR3aa: CASSPPSIDEQFF
d_gene: -
v_gene: TRBV18
abundance: many
j_gene: TRBJ2-1

CDR3nt: TGTGCCAGCTCACCAGACTTGAAAGAGACCCAGTACTTC
CDR3aa: CASSPDLKETQYF
d_gene: -
v_gene: TRBV18
abundance: -
j_gene: TRBJ2-5

CDR3nt: TGTGCCAGCAGTCTAATTACGACAGGAAGGGCGGGTGAGCAGTACTTC
CDR3aa: CASSLITTGRAGEQYF
d_gene: -
v_gene: TRBV28
abundance: -
j_gene: TRBJ2-7

CDR3nt: TGTGCCAGCAGCCGAGGCGGGAGCTACAATGAGCAGTTCTTC
CDR3aa: CASSRGGSYNEQFF
d_gene: TRBD2
v_gene: TRBV5-1
abundance: many
j_gene: TRBJ2-1

CDR3nt: TGTGCCAGCAGTTTGATACTAGCGGCTGAGACCCAGTACTTC
CDR3aa: CASSLILAAETQYF
d_gene: TRBD2
v_gene: TRBV12-3/TRBV12-4
abundance: few
j_gene: TRBJ2-5

CDR3nt: TGTGCCAGCAGCCAAGATTTGGGAAGTGTGGAAAAACTGTTTTTT
CDR3aa: CASSQDLGSVEKLFF
d_gene: -
v_gene: TRBV3-1
abundance: many
j_gene: TRBJ1-4

CDR3nt: TGTGCGAGCTCAGACGCCCAGGTTGGCACTGAAGCTTTCTTT
CDR3aa: CASSDAQVGTEAFF
d_gene: -
v_gene: TRBV2
abundance: many
j_gene: TRBJ1-1

CDR3nt: TGTGCCAGCAGCTTAGGTCGCACCTACAGTGAGCAGTTCTTC
CDR3aa: CASSLGRTYSEQFF
d_gene: -
v_gene: TRBV7-8
abundance: -
j_gene: TRBJ2-1

CDR3nt: TGTGCCAGCAGCTTAGCCGGGCATAATTCACCCCTCCACTTT
CDR3aa: CASSLAGHNSPLHF
d_gene: -
v_gene: TRBV7-2
abundance: -
j_gene: TRBJ1-6

CDR3nt: TGCAGCGTTGAACGAGGACAGGGAGTTCACGAGCAGTTCTTC
CDR3aa: CSVERGQGVHEQFF
d_gene: TRBD1
v_gene: TRBV29-1
abundance: many
j_gene: TRBJ2-1

CDR3nt: TGTGCCAGCAGCCCGGCTGGCAGGGCGCATGAGCAGTTCTTC
CDR3aa: CASSPAGRAHEQFF
d_gene: -
v_gene: TRBV5-4
abundance: -
j_gene: TRBJ2-1

CDR3nt: TGTGCCAGCAGCCCAAGTCCCGGGACTAGCGGGAGGGCCATTTGGTTCTTC
CDR3aa: CASSPSPGTSGRAIWFF
d_gene: TRBD2
v_gene: TRBV7-8
abundance: many
j_gene: TRBJ2-1

CDR3nt: TGTGCCAGCAGCAAGGGTTCGAAGGGCCCGAACACTGAAGCTCTCTTT
CDR3aa: CASSKGSKGPNTEALF
d_gene: -
v_gene: TRBV21-1
abundance: -
j_gene: TRBJ1-1

CDR3nt: TGTGCCAGCAGCTTAGGGCGGGAGGTCACAGATACGCAGTATTTT
CDR3aa: CASSLGREVTDTQYF
d_gene: TRBD2
v_gene: TRBV7-6
abundance: many
j_gene: TRBJ2-3

CDR3nt: TGCAGTGCTTCGCTCGGGGTTCAGCCCCAGCATTTT
CDR3aa: CSASLGVQPQHF
d_gene: -
v_gene: TRBV20-1
abundance: many
j_gene: TRBJ1-5

CDR3nt: TGTGCCAGTAGTGTCCTAGCGGTCAGCTCCTACAATGAGCAGTTCTTC
CDR3aa: CASSVLAVSSYNEQFF
d_gene: TRBD2
v_gene: TRBV19
abundance: many
j_gene: TRBJ2-1

CDR3nt: TGTGCCAGCAGCCGGACAGGGGTAAATGAGCAGTCCTTC
CDR3aa: CASSRTGVNEQSF
d_gene: TRBD1
v_gene: TRBV11-2
abundance: -
j_gene: TRBJ2-1

CDR3nt: TGTGCCAGCAGTGAAGTGGCAGGAGCCTATGGCTACACCTTC
CDR3aa: CASSEVAGAYGYTF
d_gene: -
v_gene: TRBV6-1
abundance: many
j_gene: TRBJ1-2

CDR3nt: TGTGCCAGCAGTTTATCCTTAGCGGGAGCCTACAATGAGCAGTTCTTC
CDR3aa: CASSLSLAGAYNEQFF
d_gene: TRBD2
v_gene: TRBV28
abundance: many
j_gene: TRBJ2-1

CDR3nt: TGCAGTGCCCGGCCACCGACTAGCGGGAGAGATACGCAGTATTTT
CDR3aa: CSARPPTSGRDTQYF
d_gene: TRBD2
v_gene: TRBV20-1
abundance: many
j_gene: TRBJ2-3

CDR3nt: TGCGGCCTTTCGGGGGAGAGTGGCACAGATACGCAGTATTTT
CDR3aa: CGLSGESGTDTQYF
d_gene: -
v_gene: TRBV29-1
abundance: many
j_gene: TRBJ2-3

CDR3nt: TGTGCCACCAGTGAAGTTTCAGGCGGTCGGCAGTACTTC
CDR3aa: CATSEVSGGRQYF
d_gene: -
v_gene: TRBV24-1
abundance: many
j_gene: TRBJ2-7

CDR3nt: TGCAGCGCCGAGGGGATCCCCCCCTACGAGCAGTACTTC
CDR3aa: CSAEGIPPYEQYF
d_gene: -
v_gene: TRBV29-1
abundance: many
j_gene: TRBJ2-7

CDR3nt: TGTGCCTGGAGTGCGAGTACAGACGAGCAGTACTTC
CDR3aa: CAWSASTDEQYF
d_gene: -
v_gene: TRBV30
abundance: -
j_gene: TRBJ2-7

CDR3nt: TGTGCCAGCAGCCCCCGAGGAGCTGCCCAGCCCCAGCATTTT
CDR3aa: CASSPRGAAQPQHF
d_gene: -
v_gene: TRBV7-8
abundance: many
j_gene: TRBJ1-5

CDR3nt: TGTGCCAGCAGTCCGGACTCTAGCGGGCACCAAGAGACCCAGTACTTC
CDR3aa: CASSPDSSGHQETQYF
d_gene: TRBD2
v_gene: TRBV12-3/TRBV12-4
abundance: many
j_gene: TRBJ2-5

CDR3nt: TGTGCCAGCAGCTCGACCGACAGGGGGCGCTTAATCTCCTACGAGCAGTACTTC
CDR3aa: CASSSTDRGRLISYEQYF
d_gene: TRBD1
v_gene: TRBV7-9
abundance: many
j_gene: TRBJ2-7

CDR3nt: TGCGCCAGCAGCGCAGGACAGGGTCCCACAGATACGCAGTATTTT
CDR3aa: CASSAGQGPTDTQYF
d_gene: TRBD1
v_gene: TRBV4-1
abundance: many
j_gene: TRBJ2-3

CDR3nt: TGTGCCAGCAGACGGACAGAATACCCTGAAGCTTTCTTT
CDR3aa: CASRRTEYPEAFF
d_gene: -
v_gene: TRBV12-3/TRBV12-4
abundance: many
j_gene: TRBJ1-1

CDR3nt: TGTGCCATCAGTCCCGACATGGACACTGAAGCTTTCTTT
CDR3aa: CAISPDMDTEAFF
d_gene: -
v_gene: TRBV10-3
abundance: many
j_gene: TRBJ1-1